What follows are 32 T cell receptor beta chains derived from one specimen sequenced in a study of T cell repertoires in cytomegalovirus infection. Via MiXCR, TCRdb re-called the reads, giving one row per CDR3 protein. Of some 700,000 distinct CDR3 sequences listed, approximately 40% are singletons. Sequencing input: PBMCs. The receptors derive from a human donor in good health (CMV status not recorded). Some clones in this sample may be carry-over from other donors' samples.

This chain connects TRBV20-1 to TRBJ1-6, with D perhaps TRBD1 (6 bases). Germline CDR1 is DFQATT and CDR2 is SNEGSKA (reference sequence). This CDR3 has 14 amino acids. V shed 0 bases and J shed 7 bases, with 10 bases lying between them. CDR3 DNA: TGCAGTGCTAGAGAAACAGGGAGAAATTCACCCCTCCACTTT. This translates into CSARETGRNSPLHF.

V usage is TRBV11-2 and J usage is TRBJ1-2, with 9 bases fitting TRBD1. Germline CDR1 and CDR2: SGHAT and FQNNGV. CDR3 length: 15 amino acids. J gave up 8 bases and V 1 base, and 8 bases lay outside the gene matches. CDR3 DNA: TGTGCCAGCAGCTTAGGACAGGGGGGAATCAGGGGCTACACCTTC. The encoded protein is CASSLGQGGIRGYTF. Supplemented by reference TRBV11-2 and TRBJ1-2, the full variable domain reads EAGVAQSPRYKIIEKRQSVAFWCNPISGHATLYWYQQILGQGPKLLIQFQNNGVVDDSQLPKDRFSAERLKGVDSTLKIQPAKLEDSAVYLCASSLGQGGIRGYTFGSGTRLTVV.

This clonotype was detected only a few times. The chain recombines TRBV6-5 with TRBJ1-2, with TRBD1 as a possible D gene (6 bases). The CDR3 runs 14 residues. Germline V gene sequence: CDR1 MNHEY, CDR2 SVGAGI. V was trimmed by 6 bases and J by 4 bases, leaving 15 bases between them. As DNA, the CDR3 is TGTGCCAGCAGCGTACAGGGCCCCACCTATGGCTACACCTTC. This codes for CASSVQGPTYGYTF.

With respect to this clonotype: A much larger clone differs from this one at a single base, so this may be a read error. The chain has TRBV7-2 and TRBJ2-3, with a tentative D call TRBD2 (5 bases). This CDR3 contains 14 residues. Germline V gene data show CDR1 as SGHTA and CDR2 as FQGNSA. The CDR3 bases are TGTGTCAGCAGCGGCTTACCCTCCACAGATACGCAGTATTTT. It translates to CVSSGLPSTDTQYF.

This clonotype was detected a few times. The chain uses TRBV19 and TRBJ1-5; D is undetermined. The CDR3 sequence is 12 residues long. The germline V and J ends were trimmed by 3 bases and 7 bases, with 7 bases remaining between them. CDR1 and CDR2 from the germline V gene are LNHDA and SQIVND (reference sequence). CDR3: CASSIQKQPQHF. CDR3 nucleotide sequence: TGTGCCAGTAGTATTCAAAAACAGCCCCAGCATTTT.

CDR3 nucleotides: TGTGCCACCAGTGAGCCCCGAGTTACAAAGGCGGGGGGGCTCGATGAGCAGTTCTTC. The encoded protein is CATSEPRVTKAGGLDEQFF. This chain uses TRBV24-1 with TRBJ2-1, with 9 positions matching TRBD2. CDR1 and CDR2 from the germline V gene are KGHDR and SFDVKD. V shed 4 bases, J shed 8 bases, and the junction held 20 bases outside the gene matches. The CDR3 runs to 19 residues.

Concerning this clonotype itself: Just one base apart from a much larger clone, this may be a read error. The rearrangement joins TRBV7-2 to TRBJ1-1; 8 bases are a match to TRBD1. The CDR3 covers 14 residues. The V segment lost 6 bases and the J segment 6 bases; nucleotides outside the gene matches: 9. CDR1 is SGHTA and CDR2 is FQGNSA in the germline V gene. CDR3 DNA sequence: TGTGCCAGCAGACCTCGGACAGGGAGGGCTGAAGCTTTCTTT. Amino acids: CASRPRTGRAEAFF.

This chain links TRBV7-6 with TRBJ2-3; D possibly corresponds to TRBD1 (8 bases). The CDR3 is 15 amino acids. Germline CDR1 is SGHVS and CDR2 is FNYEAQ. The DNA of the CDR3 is TGTGACATCAGACGGACAGGGAGGGGGGAAGATACGCAGTATTTT. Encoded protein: CDIRRTGRGEDTQYF.

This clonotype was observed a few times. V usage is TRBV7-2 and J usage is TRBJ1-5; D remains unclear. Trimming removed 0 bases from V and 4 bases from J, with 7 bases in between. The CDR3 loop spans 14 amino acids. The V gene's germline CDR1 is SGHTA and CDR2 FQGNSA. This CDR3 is CASSLALANQPQHF. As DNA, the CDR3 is TGTGCCAGCAGCTTAGCGCTAGCAAATCAGCCCCAGCATTTT.

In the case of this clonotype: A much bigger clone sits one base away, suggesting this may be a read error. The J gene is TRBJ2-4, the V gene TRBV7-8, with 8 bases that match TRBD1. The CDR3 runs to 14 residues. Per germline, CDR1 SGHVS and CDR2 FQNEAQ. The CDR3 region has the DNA TGTGCCAGTGGACAGGGACGAGGCAAAAACATTCACTACTTC. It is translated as CASGQGRGKNIHYF.

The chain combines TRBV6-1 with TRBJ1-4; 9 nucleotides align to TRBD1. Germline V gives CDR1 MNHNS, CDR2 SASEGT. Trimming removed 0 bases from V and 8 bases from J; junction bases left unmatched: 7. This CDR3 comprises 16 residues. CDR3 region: CASSEASGQGEEKLFF. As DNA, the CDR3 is TGTGCCAGCAGTGAAGCATCGGGACAGGGTGAGGAAAAACTGTTTTTT.

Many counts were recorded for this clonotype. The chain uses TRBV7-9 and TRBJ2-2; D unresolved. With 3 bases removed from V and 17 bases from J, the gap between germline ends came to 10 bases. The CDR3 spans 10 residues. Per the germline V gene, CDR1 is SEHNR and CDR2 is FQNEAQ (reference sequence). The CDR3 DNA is TGTGCCAGCAGCTTGGGCGACCCATTTTTT. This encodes CASSLGDPFF.

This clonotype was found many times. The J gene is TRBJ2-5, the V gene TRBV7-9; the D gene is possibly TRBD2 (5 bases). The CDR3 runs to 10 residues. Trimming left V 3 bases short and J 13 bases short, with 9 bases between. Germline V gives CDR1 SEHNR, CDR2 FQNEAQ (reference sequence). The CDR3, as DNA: TGTGCCAGCAGCTTTAGCGACCTGTACTTC. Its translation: CASSFSDLYF.

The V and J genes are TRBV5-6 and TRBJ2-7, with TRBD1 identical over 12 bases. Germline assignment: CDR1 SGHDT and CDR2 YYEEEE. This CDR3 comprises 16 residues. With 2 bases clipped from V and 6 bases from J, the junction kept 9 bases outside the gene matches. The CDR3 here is CASSFRSGTGGLEQYF. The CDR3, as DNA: TGTGCCAGCAGCTTCCGATCCGGGACAGGGGGCCTCGAGCAGTACTTC.

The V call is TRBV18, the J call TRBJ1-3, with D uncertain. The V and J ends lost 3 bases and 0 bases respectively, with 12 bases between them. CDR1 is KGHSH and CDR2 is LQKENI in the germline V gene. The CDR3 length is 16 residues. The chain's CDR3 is CASSPNPGGSGNTIYF. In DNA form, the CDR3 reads TGTGCCAGCTCACCTAATCCGGGAGGCTCTGGAAACACCATATATTTT.

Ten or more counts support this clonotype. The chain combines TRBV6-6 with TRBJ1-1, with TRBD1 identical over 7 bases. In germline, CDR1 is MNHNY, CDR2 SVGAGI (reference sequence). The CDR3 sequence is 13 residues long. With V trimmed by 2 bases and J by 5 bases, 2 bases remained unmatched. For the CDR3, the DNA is TGTGCCAGCAGTTACCAACAGGGGACTGAAGCTTTCTTT. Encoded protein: CASSYQQGTEAFF.

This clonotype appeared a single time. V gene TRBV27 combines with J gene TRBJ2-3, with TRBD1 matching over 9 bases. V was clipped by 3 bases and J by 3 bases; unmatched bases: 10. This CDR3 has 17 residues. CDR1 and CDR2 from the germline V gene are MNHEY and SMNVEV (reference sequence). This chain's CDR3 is CASSFRGGTGITDTQYF. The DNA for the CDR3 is TGTGCCAGCAGTTTCAGGGGGGGGACAGGGATTACAGATACGCAGTATTTT.

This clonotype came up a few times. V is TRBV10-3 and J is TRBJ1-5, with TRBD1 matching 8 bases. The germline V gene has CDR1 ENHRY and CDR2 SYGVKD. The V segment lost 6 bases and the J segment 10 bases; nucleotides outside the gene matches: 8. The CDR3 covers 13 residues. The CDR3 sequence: CAIRDREQDPQHF. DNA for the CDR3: TGTGCCATCAGGGACAGGGAGCAAGATCCCCAGCATTTT.

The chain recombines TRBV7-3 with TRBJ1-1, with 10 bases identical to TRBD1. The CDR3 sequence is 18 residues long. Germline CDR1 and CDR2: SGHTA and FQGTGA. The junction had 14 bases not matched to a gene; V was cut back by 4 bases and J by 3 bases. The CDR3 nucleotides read TGTGCCAGCAGCTCCGTTCCCGGGACAGGGGTGTTCTACACTGAAGCTTTCTTT. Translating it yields CASSSVPGTGVFYTEAFF.

The CDR3 is CASSTRFRDRDSYNEQFF. In DNA form, the CDR3 reads TGTGCCAGCAGTACCCGATTCCGGGACAGGGATTCCTACAATGAGCAGTTCTTC. This chain links TRBV6-5 with TRBJ2-1; 9 positions agree with TRBD1. The CDR3 length is 18 residues. Per germline, CDR1 MNHEY and CDR2 SVGAGI. The junction had 12 bases not matched to a gene; V was cut back by 5 bases and J by 1 base.

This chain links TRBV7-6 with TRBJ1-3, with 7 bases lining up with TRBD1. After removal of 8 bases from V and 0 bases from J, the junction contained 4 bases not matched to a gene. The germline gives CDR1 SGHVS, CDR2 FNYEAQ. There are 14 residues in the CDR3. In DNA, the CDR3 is TGTGCCAGCTCGGCAGGGGGCTCTGGAAACACCATATATTTT. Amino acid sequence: CASSAGGSGNTIYF.

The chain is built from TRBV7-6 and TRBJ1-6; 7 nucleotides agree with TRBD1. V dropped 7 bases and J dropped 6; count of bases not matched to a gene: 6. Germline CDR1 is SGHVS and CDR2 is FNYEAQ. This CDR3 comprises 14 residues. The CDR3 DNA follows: TGTGCCAGCACCCACCGGGACAGTAATTCACCCCTCCACTTT. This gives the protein CASTHRDSNSPLHF.

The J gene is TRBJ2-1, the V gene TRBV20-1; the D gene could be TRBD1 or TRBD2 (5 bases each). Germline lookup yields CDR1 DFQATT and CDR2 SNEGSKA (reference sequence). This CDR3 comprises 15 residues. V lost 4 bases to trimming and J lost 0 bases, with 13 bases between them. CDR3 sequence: CSANPGTGSYNEQFF. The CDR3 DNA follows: TGCAGTGCTAACCCCGGGACGGGCTCCTACAATGAGCAGTTCTTC.

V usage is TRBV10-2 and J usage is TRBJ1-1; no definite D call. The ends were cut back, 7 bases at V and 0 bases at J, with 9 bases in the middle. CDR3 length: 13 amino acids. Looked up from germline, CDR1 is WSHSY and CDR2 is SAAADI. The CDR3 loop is CASIWDLNTEAFF. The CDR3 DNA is TGCGCCAGCATTTGGGATTTGAACACTGAAGCTTTCTTT.

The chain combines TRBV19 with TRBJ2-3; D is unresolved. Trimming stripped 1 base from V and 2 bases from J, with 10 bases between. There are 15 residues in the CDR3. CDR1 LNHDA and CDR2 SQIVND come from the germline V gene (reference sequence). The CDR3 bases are TGTGCCAGTAGTATAGCTTACAGAGACACAGATACGCAGTATTTT. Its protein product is CASSIAYRDTDTQYF. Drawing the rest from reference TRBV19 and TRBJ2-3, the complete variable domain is DGGITQSPKYLFRKEGQNVTLSCEQNLNHDAMYWYRQDPGQGLRLIYYSQIVNDFQKGDIAEGYSVSREKKESFPLTVTSAQKNPTAFYLCASSIAYRDTDTQYFGPGTRLTVL.

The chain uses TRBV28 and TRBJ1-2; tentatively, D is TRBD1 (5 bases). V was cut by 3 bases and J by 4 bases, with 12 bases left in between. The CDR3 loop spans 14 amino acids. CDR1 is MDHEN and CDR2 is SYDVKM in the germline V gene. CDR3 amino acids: CASSLYDSPYGYTF. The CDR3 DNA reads TGTGCCAGCAGTTTGTACGACAGTCCCTATGGCTACACCTTC.

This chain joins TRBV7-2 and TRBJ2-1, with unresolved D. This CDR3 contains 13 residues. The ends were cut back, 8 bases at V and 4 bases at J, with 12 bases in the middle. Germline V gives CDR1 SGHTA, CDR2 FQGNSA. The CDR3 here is CASLQPTYNEQFF. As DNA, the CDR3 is TGTGCCAGCCTCCAGCCAACTTACAATGAGCAGTTCTTC.

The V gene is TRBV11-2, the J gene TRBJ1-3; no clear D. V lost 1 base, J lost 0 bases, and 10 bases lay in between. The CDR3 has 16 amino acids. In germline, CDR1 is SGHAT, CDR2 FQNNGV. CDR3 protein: CASSLGLAFSGNTIYF. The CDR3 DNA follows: TGTGCCAGCAGCTTAGGGCTAGCCTTCTCTGGAAACACCATATATTTT. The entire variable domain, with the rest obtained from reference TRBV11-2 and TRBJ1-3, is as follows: EAGVAQSPRYKIIEKRQSVAFWCNPISGHATLYWYQQILGQGPKLLIQFQNNGVVDDSQLPKDRFSAERLKGVDSTLKIQPAKLEDSAVYLCASSLGLAFSGNTIYFGEGSWLTVV.

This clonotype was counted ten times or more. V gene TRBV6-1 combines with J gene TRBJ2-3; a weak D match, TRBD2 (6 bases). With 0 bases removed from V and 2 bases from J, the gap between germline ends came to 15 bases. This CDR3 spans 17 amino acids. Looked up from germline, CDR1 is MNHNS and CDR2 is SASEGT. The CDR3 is CASSEAAGPHTTDTQYF. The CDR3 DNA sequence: TGTGCCAGCAGTGAAGCTGCGGGGCCACATACCACAGATACGCAGTATTTT.

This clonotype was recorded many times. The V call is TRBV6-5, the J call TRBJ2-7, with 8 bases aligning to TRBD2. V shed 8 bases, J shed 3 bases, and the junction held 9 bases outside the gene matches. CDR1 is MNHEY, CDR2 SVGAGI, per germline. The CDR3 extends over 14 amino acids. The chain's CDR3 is CASGVAGRLYEQYF. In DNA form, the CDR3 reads TGTGCCAGCGGGGTAGCGGGGAGACTCTACGAGCAGTACTTC.

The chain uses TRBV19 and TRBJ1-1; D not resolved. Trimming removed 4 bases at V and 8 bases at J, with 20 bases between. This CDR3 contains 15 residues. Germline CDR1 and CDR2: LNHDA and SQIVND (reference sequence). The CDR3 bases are TGTGCCAGTAGTAGCGGCCAGAACATACTCTCAGAAGCTTTCTTT. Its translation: CASSSGQNILSEAFF. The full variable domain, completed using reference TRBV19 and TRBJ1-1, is DGGITQSPKYLFRKEGQNVTLSCEQNLNHDAMYWYRQDPGQGLRLIYYSQIVNDFQKGDIAEGYSVSREKKESFPLTVTSAQKNPTAFYLCASSSGQNILSEAFFGQGTRLTVV.

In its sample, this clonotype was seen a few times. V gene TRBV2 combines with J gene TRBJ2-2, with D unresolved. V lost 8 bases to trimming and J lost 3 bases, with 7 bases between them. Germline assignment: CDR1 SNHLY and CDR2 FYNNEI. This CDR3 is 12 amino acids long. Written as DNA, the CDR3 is TGTGCCAGCGGGGTCGACACCGGGGAGCTGTTTTTT. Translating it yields CASGVDTGELFF.